Shown below are 15 T cell receptor beta chains from a single sample sequenced in a study of technical replicates of blood from a few donors. The method was immunoSEQ multiplex PCR; TCRdb's version includes in-frame clones alone and lacks a portion of them. The table has about 81,000 clones, 81% seen once. Sequencing was carried out using PBMCs. These receptors were obtained from a human donor in good health. Some clones in this sample may be carry-over from other donors' samples.

The chain is built from TRBV15 and TRBJ1-2; 7 bases line up with TRBD1. CDR3 length: 14 amino acids. V lost 2 bases and J lost 5; bases outside the gene matches: 5. Germline V gives CDR1 LNHNV, CDR2 YYDKDF (reference sequence). Written as DNA, the CDR3 is TGTGCCACCAGCAGACCGGGACAGCTATATGGCTACACCTTC. Protein product: CATSRPGQLYGYTF.

This sequence joins TRBV6-5 and TRBJ1-2; the match to TRBD1 covers 8 bases. Germline CDR1 is MNHEY and CDR2 is SVGAGI. Trimming at V came to 0 bases and at J to 8 bases, leaving 5 bases not matched to a gene. The CDR3 runs 14 residues. This chain's CDR3 is CASSYSWTGNGYTF. The DNA of the CDR3 is TGTGCCAGCAGTTACTCCTGGACAGGGAACGGCTACACCTTC.

The J gene is TRBJ2-5, the V gene TRBV10-1, with 7 bases aligning to TRBD1. There are 15 residues in the CDR3. Germline V gene sequence: CDR1 WNHNN, CDR2 SYGVQD (reference sequence). The V and J ends lost 7 bases and 4 bases, in that order; junction bases with no gene match: 12. This CDR3 reads CASIELGQVGETQYF. In nucleotides, the CDR3 is TGCGCCAGCATCGAACTCGGACAGGTTGGAGAGACCCAGTACTTC.

CDR3 loop: CAGRLVRGSDEQYF. DNA of the CDR3: TGTGCCGGGCGTTTAGTTAGGGGAAGTGACGAGCAGTACTTC. The rearrangement links TRBV2 to TRBJ2-7, with a weak D call TRBD1 (5 bases). Trimming removed 11 bases at V and 5 bases at J, with 22 bases between. The CDR3 is made up of 14 amino acids. Germline CDR1 SNHLY, CDR2 FYNNEI.

V is TRBV19 and J is TRBJ2-3; D ambiguous. V lost 6 bases to trimming and J lost 0 bases, with 13 bases between them. The V gene's germline CDR1 is LNHDA and CDR2 SQIVND (reference sequence). This CDR3 comprises 15 residues. CDR3: CASSQRAPSTDTQYF. The CDR3 DNA reads TGTGCCAGTAGCCAACGAGCGCCTAGCACAGATACGCAGTATTTT.

The chain joins TRBV19 to TRBJ1-4; 10 bases match TRBD1. Trimming took 3 bases from V and 1 from J; bases not matched to a gene: 8. The CDR3 covers 18 residues. CDR1 and CDR2 (germline): LNHDA, SQIVND (reference sequence). CDR3 amino acids: CASSILLGQGITNEKLFF. DNA for the CDR3: TGTGCCAGTAGTATTTTACTGGGACAGGGGATAACTAATGAAAAACTGTTTTTT.

The chain employs TRBV10-3 and TRBJ2-5, with 9 bases identical to TRBD2. There are 18 residues in the CDR3. From germline, CDR1 is ENHRY and CDR2 SYGVKD. V dropped 0 bases and J dropped 5; count of bases not matched to a gene: 13. The CDR3 DNA sequence: TGTGCCATCAGTGAGTCGCGGGTTCTAGCGGGGACCTCGGAGACCCAGTACTTC. Translation: CAISESRVLAGTSETQYF.

This chain joins TRBV7-9 and TRBJ2-7; D remains unclear. This CDR3 contains 13 residues. The V gene lost 8 bases and the J gene lost 2 bases, with 13 bases spanning the gap. Germline-derived CDR1 and CDR2 are SEHNR and FQNEAQ (reference sequence). The CDR3 coding sequence is TGTGCCAGCCACCCGGAGCTGACCTACGAGCAGTACTTC. Translating it yields CASHPELTYEQYF.

The chain has TRBV10-3 and TRBJ1-5; a possible D gene is TRBD1 (5 bases). Germline-derived CDR1 and CDR2 are ENHRY and SYGVKD. CDR3 length equals 16 residues. V shed 4 bases and J shed 2 bases, with 15 bases lying between them. Here the CDR3 DNA reads TGTGCCATCAGTGCGAAGGGGCTCAGTGGCAATCAGCCCCAGCATTTT. This encodes CAISAKGLSGNQPQHF.

The gene calls are TRBV4-1 and TRBJ1-2; TRBD1 is a possible D gene (6 bases). The length of the CDR3 is 15 residues. The V gene lost 2 bases and the J gene lost 4 bases, with 14 bases spanning the gap. Germline V lookup: CDR1 MGHRA, CDR2 YSYEKL. In nucleotides, the CDR3 is TGCGCCAGCAGCCAACTTGGACAGCCACTCTATGGCTACACCTTC. The encoded protein is CASSQLGQPLYGYTF.

The chain links TRBV7-7 to TRBJ2-2, with no clear D. This CDR3 region has 14 residues. Trimming stripped 3 bases from V and 5 bases from J, with 10 bases between. CDR1 SSHAT and CDR2 FNYEAQ come from the germline V gene (reference sequence). The CDR3 spells CASSLTYGTGELFF. The DNA of the CDR3 is TGTGCCAGCAGCTTGACTTATGGGACCGGGGAGCTGTTTTTT.

This chain joins TRBV29-1 and TRBJ2-7; 9 nucleotides line up with TRBD1. Germline V lookup: CDR1 SQVTM, CDR2 ANQGSEA. The CDR3 is made up of 15 amino acids. With V trimmed by 4 bases and J by 3 bases, 10 bases remained unmatched. This chain's CDR3 is CSVVEWGQGNYEQYF. CDR3 bases: TGCAGCGTTGTGGAATGGGGACAGGGTAACTACGAGCAGTACTTC.

The CDR3 coding sequence is TGTGCCAGCAGCCCCTCAACGGGAGGAACAGATACGCAGTATTTT. Translated, it gives CASSPSTGGTDTQYF. The chain uses TRBV9 and TRBJ2-3, with TRBD2 identical over 7 bases. The germline CDR1 and CDR2 sequences are SGDLS and YYNGEE. The ends lost 4 bases at V and 3 bases at J; junction bases unmatched: 8. The CDR3 runs to 15 residues.

The chain has TRBV19 and TRBJ1-5; D gene uncertain. The V and J ends lost 4 bases and 5 bases respectively, with 9 bases between them. The germline gives CDR1 LNHDA, CDR2 SQIVND (reference sequence). CDR3 size: 13 residues. The CDR3 region is CASSTRRDQPQHF. CDR3 coding DNA: TGTGCCAGTAGTACCCGGAGGGATCAGCCCCAGCATTTT. Supplemented by reference TRBV19 and TRBJ1-5, the full variable domain reads DGGITQSPKYLFRKEGQNVTLSCEQNLNHDAMYWYRQDPGQGLRLIYYSQIVNDFQKGDIAEGYSVSREKKESFPLTVTSAQKNPTAFYLCASSTRRDQPQHFGDGTRLSIL.

This clone appeared once. The rearrangement links TRBV29-1 to TRBJ2-3, with 7 bases that match TRBD2. V lost 5 bases, J lost 5 bases, and 10 bases stayed unmatched. The CDR3 runs 14 residues. Looked up from germline, CDR1 is SQVTM and CDR2 is ANQGSEA. In DNA form, the CDR3 reads TGCAGCGTTCGTGGGAGGGCCCTCGAAGATACGCAGTATTTT. Protein: CSVRGRALEDTQYF.